The 17 T cell receptor beta chains below were found in one sample sequenced in a study of blood T cell repertoires in COVID-19. TCRdb keeps only in-frame clones here, not all; method: immunoSEQ multiplex PCR. This sample has about 200,000 clones; 88% occur once, and the top ten carry under 6.5%. Input material: peripheral blood. The receptors originated from a man aged 35-49 years with active or convalescent COVID-19.

V is TRBV5-1 and J is TRBJ1-1, with 9 bases that match TRBD1. The V and J ends lost 3 bases and 2 bases, in that order; junction bases with no gene match: 14. The germline V gene encodes CDR1 SGHRS and CDR2 YFSETQ. The CDR3 is 18 amino acids. The CDR3 coding sequence is TGCGCCAGCAGCTCGGGACTCTTGGGGACAGGGAACAACACTGAAGCTTTCTTT. Translated, it gives CASSSGLLGTGNNTEAFF.

CDR3: CASSPRRRSETQYF. CDR3 in DNA: TGTGCCAGTAGTCCCCGGCGGCGATCGGAGACCCAGTACTTC. The genes are TRBV19 and TRBJ2-5; D call uncertain. CDR1 is LNHDA, CDR2 SQIVND, per germline (reference sequence). The ends were cut back, 5 bases at V and 5 bases at J, with 15 bases in the middle. This CDR3 is built from 14 residues.

CDR3 in DNA: TGTGCCACCAGCACACTCGGGGGGGACCATGAGCAGTTCTTC. Protein: CATSTLGGDHEQFF. The chain employs TRBV15 and TRBJ2-1; 8 bases map to TRBD2. Unmatched junction bases numbered 7, after V lost 4 bases and J lost 8 bases. Germline CDR1 reads LNHNV; CDR2 reads YYDKDF (reference sequence). The CDR3 sequence is 14 residues long. The full variable domain, rest sourced from reference TRBV15 and TRBJ2-1, is DAMVIQNPRYQVTQFGKPVTLSCSQTLNHNVMYWYQQKSSQAPKLLFHYYDKDFNNEADTPDNFQSRRPNTSFCFLDIRSPGLGDTAMYLCATSTLGGDHEQFFGPGTRLTVL.

The V gene is TRBV5-4, the J gene TRBJ1-2; tentative D call: TRBD1 (5 bases). V lost 1 base to trimming and J lost 8 bases, with 15 bases between them. The germline V gene has CDR1 SGHNT and CDR2 YYREEE (reference sequence). The CDR3 has 14 amino acids. In DNA form, the CDR3 reads TGTGCCAGCAGCTTGATCGGGACTGCGGTAGGCTACACCTTC. This translates into CASSLIGTAVGYTF.

This chain connects TRBV6-4 to TRBJ2-1; 14 positions match TRBD2. V dropped 5 bases and J dropped 10; count of bases not matched to a gene: 13. Germline-derived CDR1 and CDR2 are MRHNA and SNTAGT. The CDR3 consists of 17 residues. The CDR3 loop reads CASSNTFGTSGSGEQFF. In DNA, the CDR3 is TGTGCCAGCAGTAACACATTCGGGACTAGCGGGAGTGGGGAGCAGTTCTTC.

The chain is built from TRBV3-1 (or the pseudogene TRBV3-2) and TRBJ2-5, with 8 bases matching TRBD2. The CDR3 consists of 15 residues. Losses at the gene ends were 4 bases for V and 5 bases for J; bases not matched to a gene: 9. Germline V gene data show CDR1 as LGHDT and CDR2 as YNNKEL (reference sequence). The CDR3 is CASSRDGGARETQYF. CDR3 in DNA: TGTGCCAGCAGCCGCGACGGGGGGGCACGGGAGACCCAGTACTTC.

The CDR3 spells CAWSGLGQGDEETQYF. The CDR3 DNA reads as TGTGCCTGGAGTGGCCTGGGACAGGGTGACGAAGAGACCCAGTACTTC. The rearrangement links TRBV30 to TRBJ2-5; 9 bases fit TRBD1. Germline V lookup: CDR1 GTSNPN, CDR2 SVGIG (reference sequence). Trimming took 1 base from V and 3 from J; bases not matched to a gene: 9. The CDR3 consists of 16 residues.

A few counts support this clone. In DNA, the CDR3 is TGTGCCACCAGTGATCGCGACAGGAGACCCTACGAGCAGTACTTC. Its protein is CATSDRDRRPYEQYF. This chain uses TRBV24-1 with TRBJ2-7; TRBD1 is a possible D gene (6 bases). CDR1 is KGHDR, CDR2 SFDVKD, per germline. The V gene lost 3 bases and the J gene lost 2 bases, with 13 bases spanning the gap. This CDR3 has 15 amino acids.

V is TRBV5-1 and J is TRBJ2-1, with 7 bases matching TRBD2. V lost 0 bases, J lost 0 bases, and 3 bases stayed unmatched. The germline gives CDR1 SGHRS, CDR2 YFSETQ. CDR3 length equals 16 residues. CDR3 in amino acids: CASSLAGGSSYNEQFF. CDR3 in DNA: TGCGCCAGCAGCTTGGCGGGCGGGAGCTCCTACAATGAGCAGTTCTTC.

This sequence joins TRBV5-1 and TRBJ2-1; 9 positions match TRBD2. This CDR3 has 17 residues. V was clipped by 4 bases and J by 2 bases; unmatched bases: 10. The germline CDR1 and CDR2 sequences are SGHRS and YFSETQ. For the CDR3, the DNA is TGCGCCAGCAGCGAGTTAGCGGGAGCCATGACCTACAATGAGCAGTTCTTC. Residues: CASSELAGAMTYNEQFF.

The chain combines TRBV5-1 with TRBJ2-1, with D possibly TRBD2 on 6 matching bases. Between the trimmed V and J ends, which lost 0 bases and 6 bases, there was a span of 10 bases. Per germline, CDR1 SGHRS and CDR2 YFSETQ. The CDR3 has 14 residues. The CDR3 spells CASSLEAGRNEQFF. As DNA, the CDR3 is TGCGCCAGCAGCTTGGAGGCGGGACGCAATGAGCAGTTCTTC.

J is TRBJ2-1 and V is TRBV19, with a tentative D call TRBD2 (5 bases). The V end was cut by 3 bases, the J end by 10 bases, with 10 bases between. The CDR3 is 12 residues long. The germline V gene has CDR1 LNHDA and CDR2 SQIVND (reference sequence). The CDR3 sequence is CASSIPGVEQFF. In DNA form, the CDR3 reads TGTGCCAGTAGTATTCCCGGGGTAGAGCAGTTCTTC. Together with reference TRBV19 and TRBJ2-1, the CDR3 gives the full variable domain: DGGITQSPKYLFRKEGQNVTLSCEQNLNHDAMYWYRQDPGQGLRLIYYSQIVNDFQKGDIAEGYSVSREKKESFPLTVTSAQKNPTAFYLCASSIPGVEQFFGPGTRLTVL.

The chain combines TRBV19 with TRBJ1-2; D is possibly TRBD1 (6 bases). In germline, CDR1 is LNHDA, CDR2 SQIVND (reference sequence). The CDR3 totals 20 residues. Trimming removed 3 bases from V and 4 bases from J, with 30 bases in between. CDR3 amino acids: CASSMHLTSGQRFVTYGYTF. CDR3 in DNA: TGTGCCAGTAGTATGCATTTAACTTCGGGACAACGCTTCGTAACCTATGGCTACACCTTC.

The CDR3 region has the DNA TGTGCCTGGAGTCCTCACAGGGCCCGTGGAAACACCATATATTTT. Protein: CAWSPHRARGNTIYF. The chain joins TRBV30 to TRBJ1-3; possibly TRBD1 for D (6 bases). The ends were cut back, 2 bases at V and 3 bases at J, with 14 bases in the middle. There are 15 residues in the CDR3. Germline CDR1 GTSNPN, CDR2 SVGIG (reference sequence). The full variable domain, with the rest looked up from reference TRBV30 and TRBJ1-3, is SQTIHQWPATLVQPVGSPLSLECTVEGTSNPNLYWYRQAAGRGLQLLFYSVGIGQISSEVPQNLSASRPQDRQFILSSKKLLLSDSGFYLCAWSPHRARGNTIYFGEGSWLTVV.

This clone was found once. The rearrangement links TRBV27 to TRBJ1-2; D perhaps matches TRBD1 (5 bases). The CDR3 has 13 amino acids. Germline CDR1 MNHEY, CDR2 SMNVEV (reference sequence). Trimming stripped 5 bases from V and 2 bases from J, with 9 bases between. CDR3 nucleotide sequence: TGTGCCAGCAGTCCCGACAGCAACTATGGCTACACCTTC. Its translation: CASSPDSNYGYTF.

The chain uses TRBV9 and TRBJ1-2, with 8 bases matching TRBD1. The CDR3 sequence is 13 residues long. Unmatched junction bases numbered 5, after V lost 2 bases and J lost 8 bases. Per germline, CDR1 SGDLS and CDR2 YYNGEE. The CDR3 DNA follows: TGTGCCAGCAGCGTCAGGACAGGGCAGGGCTACACCTTC. This encodes CASSVRTGQGYTF. Drawing the rest from reference TRBV9 and TRBJ1-2, the complete variable domain is DSGVTQTPKHLITATGQRVTLRCSPRSGDLSVYWYQQSLDQGLQFLIQYYNGEERAKGNILERFSAQQFPDLHSELNLSSLELGDSALYFCASSVRTGQGYTFGSGTRLTVV.

This chain links TRBV4-3 with TRBJ1-1, with D possibly matching TRBD1 (5 bases). The CDR3 is 15 residues long. Per germline, CDR1 LGHNA and CDR2 YSLEER. Deletions cut 4 bases from V and 3 bases from J, with 15 bases between. The chain's CDR3 is CASSLETGGDTEAFF. CDR3 DNA: TGCGCCAGCAGCCTAGAGACGGGGGGGGACACTGAAGCTTTCTTT.